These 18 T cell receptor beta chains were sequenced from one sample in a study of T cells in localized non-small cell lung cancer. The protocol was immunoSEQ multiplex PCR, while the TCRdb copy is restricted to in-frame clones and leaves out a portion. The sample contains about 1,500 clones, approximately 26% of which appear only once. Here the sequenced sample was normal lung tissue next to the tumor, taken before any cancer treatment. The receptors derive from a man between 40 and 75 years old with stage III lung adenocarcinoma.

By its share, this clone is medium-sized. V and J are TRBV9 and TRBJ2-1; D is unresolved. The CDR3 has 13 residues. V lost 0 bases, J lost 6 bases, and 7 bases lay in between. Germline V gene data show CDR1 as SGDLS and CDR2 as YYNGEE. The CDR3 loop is CASSVDGPNEQFF. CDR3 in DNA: TGTGCCAGCAGCGTAGACGGGCCCAATGAGCAGTTCTTC. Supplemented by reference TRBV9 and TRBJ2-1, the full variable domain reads DSGVTQTPKHLITATGQRVTLRCSPRSGDLSVYWYQQSLDQGLQFLIQYYNGEERAKGNILERFSAQQFPDLHSELNLSSLELGDSALYFCASSVDGPNEQFFGPGTRLTVL.

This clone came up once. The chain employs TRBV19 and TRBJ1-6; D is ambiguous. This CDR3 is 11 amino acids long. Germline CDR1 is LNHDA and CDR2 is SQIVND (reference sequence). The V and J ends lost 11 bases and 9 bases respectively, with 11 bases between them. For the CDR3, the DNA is TGTGCCGGCGGCGTTTCTTCACCCCTCCACTTT. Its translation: CAGGVSSPLHF.

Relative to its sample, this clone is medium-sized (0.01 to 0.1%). In DNA form, the CDR3 reads TGTGCCAGCGCAGAAGGGTGGGGGGGCGGCGAGACCCAGTACTTC. It specifies CASAEGWGGGETQYF. V is TRBV2 and J is TRBJ2-5; the D gene is possibly TRBD2 (7 bases). The CDR3 covers 15 residues. The ends were cut back, 8 bases at V and 5 bases at J, with 21 bases in the middle. CDR1 and CDR2 (germline): SNHLY, FYNNEI.

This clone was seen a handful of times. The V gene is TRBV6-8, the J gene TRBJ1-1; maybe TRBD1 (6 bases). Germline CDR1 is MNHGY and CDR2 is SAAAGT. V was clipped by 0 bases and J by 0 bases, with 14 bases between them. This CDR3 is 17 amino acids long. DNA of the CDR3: TGTGCCAGCAGTTACTCGATGGCAGGGGCTGTGAACACTGAAGCTTTCTTT. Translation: CASSYSMAGAVNTEAFF.

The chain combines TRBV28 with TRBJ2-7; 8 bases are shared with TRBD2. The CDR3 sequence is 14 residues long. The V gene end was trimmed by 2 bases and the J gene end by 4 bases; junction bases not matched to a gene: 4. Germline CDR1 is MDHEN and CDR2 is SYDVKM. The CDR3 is CASSLERELYEQYF. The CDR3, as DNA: TGTGCCAGCAGTTTAGAGCGGGAGCTGTACGAGCAGTACTTC. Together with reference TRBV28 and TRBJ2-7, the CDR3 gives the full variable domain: DVKVTQSSRYLVKRTGEKVFLECVQDMDHENMFWYRQDPGLGLRLIYFSYDVKMKEKGDIPEGYSVSREKKERFSLILESASTNQTSMYLCASSLERELYEQYFGPGTRLTVT.

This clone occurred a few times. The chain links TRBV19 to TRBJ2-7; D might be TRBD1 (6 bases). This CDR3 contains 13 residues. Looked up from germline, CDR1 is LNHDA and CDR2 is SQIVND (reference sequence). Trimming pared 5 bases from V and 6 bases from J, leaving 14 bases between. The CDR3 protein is CASSVYSRGEQYF. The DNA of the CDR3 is TGTGCCAGTAGTGTTTACTCCAGGGGCGAGCAGTACTTC.

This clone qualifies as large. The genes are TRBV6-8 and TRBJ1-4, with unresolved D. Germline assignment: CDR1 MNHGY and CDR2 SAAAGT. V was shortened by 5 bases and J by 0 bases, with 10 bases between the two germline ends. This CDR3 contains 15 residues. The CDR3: CASSLNPTTNEKLFF. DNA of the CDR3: TGTGCCAGCAGTCTCAACCCCACAACTAATGAAAAACTGTTTTTT.

The CDR3 nucleotides are TGTGCCAGCAGTTTATTGGGGGCTGCCCAAGAGACCCAGTACTTC. It specifies CASSLLGAAQETQYF. This chain connects TRBV28 to TRBJ2-5; tentative D call: TRBD1 (6 bases). V dropped 1 base and J dropped 1 base, with 10 bases sitting between them. The length of the CDR3 is 15 residues. Germline lookup yields CDR1 MDHEN and CDR2 SYDVKM.

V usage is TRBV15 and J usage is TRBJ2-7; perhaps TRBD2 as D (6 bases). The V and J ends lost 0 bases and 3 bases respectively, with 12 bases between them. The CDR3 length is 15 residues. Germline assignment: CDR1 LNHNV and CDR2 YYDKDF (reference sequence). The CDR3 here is CATSREAGRGYEQYF. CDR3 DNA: TGTGCCACCAGCAGAGAAGCGGGCCGGGGCTACGAGCAGTACTTC.

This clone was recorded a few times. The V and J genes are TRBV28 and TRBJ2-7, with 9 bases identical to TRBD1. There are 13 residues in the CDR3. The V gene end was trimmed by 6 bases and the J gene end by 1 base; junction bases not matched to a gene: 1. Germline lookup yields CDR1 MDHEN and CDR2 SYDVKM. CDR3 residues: CASRTGGSYEQYF. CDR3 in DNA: TGTGCCAGCAGGACAGGGGGGTCCTACGAGCAGTACTTC. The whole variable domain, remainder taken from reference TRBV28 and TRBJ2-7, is DVKVTQSSRYLVKRTGEKVFLECVQDMDHENMFWYRQDPGLGLRLIYFSYDVKMKEKGDIPEGYSVSREKKERFSLILESASTNQTSMYLCASRTGGSYEQYFGPGTRLTVT.

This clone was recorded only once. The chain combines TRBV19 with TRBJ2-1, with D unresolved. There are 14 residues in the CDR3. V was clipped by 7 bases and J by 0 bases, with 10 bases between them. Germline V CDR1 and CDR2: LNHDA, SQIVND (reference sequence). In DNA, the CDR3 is TGTGCCAGTACAGACCTAAGCTCCTACAATGAGCAGTTCTTC. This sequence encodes CASTDLSSYNEQFF.

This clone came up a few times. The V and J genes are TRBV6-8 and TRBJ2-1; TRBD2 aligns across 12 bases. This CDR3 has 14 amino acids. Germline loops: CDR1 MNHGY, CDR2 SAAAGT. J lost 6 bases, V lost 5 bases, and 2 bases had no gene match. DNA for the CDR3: TGTGCCAGCAGTGAGACTAGCGGGAGCAATGAGCAGTTCTTC. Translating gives CASSETSGSNEQFF.

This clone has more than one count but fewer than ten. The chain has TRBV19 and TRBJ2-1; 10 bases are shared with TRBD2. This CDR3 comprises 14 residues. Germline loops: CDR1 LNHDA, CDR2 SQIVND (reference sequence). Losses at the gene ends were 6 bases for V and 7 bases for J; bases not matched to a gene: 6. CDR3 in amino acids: CASSVGLAANEQFF. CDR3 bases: TGTGCCAGTAGCGTCGGACTAGCGGCGAATGAGCAGTTCTTC.

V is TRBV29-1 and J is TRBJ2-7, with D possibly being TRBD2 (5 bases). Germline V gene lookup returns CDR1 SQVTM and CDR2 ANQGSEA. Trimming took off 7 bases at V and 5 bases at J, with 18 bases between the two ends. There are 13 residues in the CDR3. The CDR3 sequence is CSAWRVEGNEQYF. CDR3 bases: TGCAGCGCCTGGCGGGTTGAAGGCAACGAGCAGTACTTC.

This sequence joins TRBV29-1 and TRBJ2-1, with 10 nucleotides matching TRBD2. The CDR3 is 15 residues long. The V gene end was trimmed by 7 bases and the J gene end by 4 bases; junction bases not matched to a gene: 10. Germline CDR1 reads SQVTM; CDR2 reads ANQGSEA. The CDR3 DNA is TGCAGCGGCGGAGGAAGCGGGAGGGTGTACAATGAGCAGTTCTTC. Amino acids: CSGGGSGRVYNEQFF.

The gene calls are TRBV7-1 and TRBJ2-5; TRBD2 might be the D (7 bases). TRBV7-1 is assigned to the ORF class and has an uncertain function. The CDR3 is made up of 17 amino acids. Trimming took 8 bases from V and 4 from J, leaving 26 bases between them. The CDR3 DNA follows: TGTGCCAGCGCACCTCAGTCCCGGGGGGCCCGGGGAGAGACCCAGTACTTC. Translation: CASAPQSRGARGETQYF.

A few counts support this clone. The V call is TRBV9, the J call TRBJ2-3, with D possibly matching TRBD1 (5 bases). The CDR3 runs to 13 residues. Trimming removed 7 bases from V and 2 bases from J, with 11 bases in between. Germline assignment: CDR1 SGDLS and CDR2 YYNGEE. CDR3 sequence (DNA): TGTGCCAGCCACGCAGGGAACACAGATACGCAGTATTTT. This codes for CASHAGNTDTQYF.

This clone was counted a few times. The CDR3, as DNA: TGTGCCAGCAGCTTCGAGAGGGGCTCTGGAAACACCATATATTTT. Its protein is CASSFERGSGNTIYF. The rearrangement joins TRBV11-3 to TRBJ1-3; D may be TRBD1 (5 bases). CDR1 SGHNT and CDR2 YENEEA come from the germline V gene. V was shortened by 3 bases and J by 0 bases, with 9 bases between the two germline ends. CDR3 length: 15 residues. The variable domain in full, with the rest retrieved from reference TRBV11-3 and TRBJ1-3, is EAGVVQSPRYKIIEKKQPVAFWCNPISGHNTLYWYLQNLGQGPELLIRYENEEAVDDSQLPKDRFSAERLKGVDSTLKIQPAELGDSAVYLCASSFERGSGNTIYFGEGSWLTVV.